The clone carrying this T cell receptor (beta chain) was recorded once. The sample belongs to a study of blood T cell repertoires in COVID-19. Study as a whole: PBMCs, B-cell-depleted T cells, or T cells were the source of the cDNA or gDNA that made up the material.

The assay was immunoSEQ multiplex PCR, and TCRdb's table has in-frame clones only and misses some. Of about 150,000 clones in the sample, about 86% are singletons; the top ten hold around 28%. CDR1 MDHEN and CDR2 SYDVKM come from the germline V gene. Trimming stripped 5 bases from V and 5 bases from J, with 9 bases between. The CDR3 is 12 amino acids. This sequence originates from a woman aged 55 to 70 with acute or convalescent COVID-19. Material: peripheral blood. This chain links TRBV28 with TRBJ1-2; perhaps TRBD1 as D (5 bases). The CDR3 region is CASSLKGYGYTF. The CDR3 DNA follows: TGTGCCAGCAGTCTCAAGGGGTATGGCTACACCTTC.